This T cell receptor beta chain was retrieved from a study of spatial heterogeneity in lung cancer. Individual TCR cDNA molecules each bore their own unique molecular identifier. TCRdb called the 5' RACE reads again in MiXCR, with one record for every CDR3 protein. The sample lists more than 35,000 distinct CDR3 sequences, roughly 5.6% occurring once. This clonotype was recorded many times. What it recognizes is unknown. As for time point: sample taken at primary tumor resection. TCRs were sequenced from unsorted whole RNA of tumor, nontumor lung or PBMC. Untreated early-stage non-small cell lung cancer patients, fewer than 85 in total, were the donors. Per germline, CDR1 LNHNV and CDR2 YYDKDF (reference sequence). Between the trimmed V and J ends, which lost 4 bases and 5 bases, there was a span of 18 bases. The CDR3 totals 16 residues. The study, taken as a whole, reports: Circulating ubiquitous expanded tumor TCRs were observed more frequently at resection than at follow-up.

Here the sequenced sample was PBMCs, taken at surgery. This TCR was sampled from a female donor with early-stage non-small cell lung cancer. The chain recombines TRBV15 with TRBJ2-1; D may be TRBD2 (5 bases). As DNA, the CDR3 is TGTGCCACCAGCACCGGAGCGGATGCCTTTAACAATGAGCAGTTCTTC. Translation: CATSTGADAFNNEQFF.